This T cell receptor beta chain was sequenced in a study of CD8 T cells in Susac syndrome (dated by TCRdb to the late 2010s). At the level of the whole study: The study used repertoire sequencing to test whether antigen drove CD8+ T cell activation and differentiation in Susac syndrome.

Of note for this clonotype: What antigen it recognizes has not been identified. No base qualities exist here, and no much larger clone lies one base off it.

RNA was extracted using the RNeasy kit, and roughly 0.5 to 1 ug of the RNA was reverse transcribed with random hexamers. TCR beta CDR3 regions were amplified with the immunoSEQ multiplex PCR assay covering 54 Vbeta and 13 Jbeta segments. To correct PCR amplification bias, a synthetic template baseline was used for both primer optimization and computational correction. For the original study's pipeline: Only productive sequences were kept, with reads annotated to V, D and J genes according to IMGT and analyzed in immunoSEQ Analyzer. To calculate clonality, Shannon entropy was normalized by log2 of the number of productive unique sequences and then subtracted from one. Public and private clones were assessed among the 100 most prevalent clones of each patient and control. Susac-specific clones were defined as absent from healthy and MS cohorts, around 970 published viral clones and other ImmuneACCESS disease sequences. TCRdb reran the public reads through fastp at Q25 and MiXCR, keeping productive beta chains. Every entry covers one CDR3 protein and lists the most common genes and DNA from its rows. The V and J calls come from TCRdb's annotation, not from the publication. Across this sample there are about 160,000 distinct CDR3 sequences, with less than 95% seen only once. The biggest ten clones account for 0.075% to 0.095% of the sample.

Peripheral blood CD8+ and CD4+ T cells from healthy donors, Susac syndrome patients and multiple sclerosis patients were profiled by high-throughput TCR beta sequencing. The multiple sclerosis controls were treatment-naive patients whose relapsing-remitting disease, either stable or active, fulfilled the revised McDonald criteria. Bulk CD8+ and CD4+ T cells were purified by magnetic negative isolation, whereas CD8+ TEMRA cells were enriched by FACS. Blood was collected in EDTA tubes and processed within 24 hours, with PBMCs isolated through density gradient centrifugation. PBMCs intended for TCR sequencing were frozen in liquid nitrogen and were later thawed in a 37 degrees C water bath. The sorted or isolated CD4+, CD8+ and CD8+ TEMRA cells reached a purity of at least 90%. Study-wide findings and limitations: The study acknowledged that relatively few individuals were included in the TCR sequencing and HLA analysis.

This TCR came from a human donor with multiple sclerosis. Material: CD4+ T cells from PBMCs.

The bases read TGCAGTGCCACCGACCGCTACGAGCAGTACTTC. Translated, it reads CSATDRYEQYF. This sequence uses TRBV20-1 and TRBJ2-7; the D gene remains uncertain. Reading from cysteine to phenylalanine, the CDR3 counts 11 amino acids. Left in the record is the CDR3 DNA by itself, 33 bases read in frame from the first base. The trim is 6 bases for V and 3 bases for J, with a gap of 9 bases between the germline ends. The germline V gene (reference sequence) specifies DFQATT as CDR1 and SNEGSKA as CDR2.